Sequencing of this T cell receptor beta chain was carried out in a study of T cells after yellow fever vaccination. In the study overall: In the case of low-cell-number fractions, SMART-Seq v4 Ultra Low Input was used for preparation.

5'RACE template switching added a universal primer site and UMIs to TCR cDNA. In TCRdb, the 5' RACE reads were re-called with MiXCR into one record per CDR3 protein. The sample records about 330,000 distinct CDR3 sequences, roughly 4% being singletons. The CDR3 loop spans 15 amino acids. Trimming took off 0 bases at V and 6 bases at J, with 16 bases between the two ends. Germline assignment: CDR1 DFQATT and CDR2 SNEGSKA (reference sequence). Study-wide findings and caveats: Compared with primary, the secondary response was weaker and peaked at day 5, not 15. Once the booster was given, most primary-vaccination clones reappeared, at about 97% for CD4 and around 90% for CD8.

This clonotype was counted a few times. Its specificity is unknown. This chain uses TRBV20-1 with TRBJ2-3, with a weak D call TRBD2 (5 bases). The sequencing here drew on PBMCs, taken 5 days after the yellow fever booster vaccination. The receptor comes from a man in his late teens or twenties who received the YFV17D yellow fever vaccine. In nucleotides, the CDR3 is TGCAGTGCTAGAGATCGCGGGTATTTAGTGGATACGCAGTATTTT. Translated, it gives CSARDRGYLVDTQYF.